This T cell receptor beta chain was sequenced for a study of cytomegalovirus exposure and HLA in healthy donors. Study-level findings and limits: One later analysis, an examination of the 120 or so validation repertoires, found that first-cohort TCR clusters tended to co-occur in them. Rarity marked most TCR sequences, yet some public TCRs occurred in many donors.

Here immunoSEQ multiplex PCR was the method, and the copy in TCRdb shows in-frame clones only, minus some. Here the sample spans 350,000 or so clones, roughly 85% being singletons. V was shortened by 7 bases and J by 6 bases, with 18 bases between the two germline ends. Germline lookup yields CDR1 LNHDA and CDR2 SQIVND (reference sequence). This CDR3 spans 14 amino acids. As to this clone: Its antigen is not known.

V usage is TRBV19 and J usage is TRBJ1-1; D gene ambiguous. The clonotype comes from a woman in her late teens or twenties in good health and CMV-seronegative. Material: PBMCs. The CDR3 region has the DNA TGTGCCAGTACCGGGGTGTGGTTAGGAGCTGAAGCTTTCTTT. It is translated as CASTGVWLGAEAFF.